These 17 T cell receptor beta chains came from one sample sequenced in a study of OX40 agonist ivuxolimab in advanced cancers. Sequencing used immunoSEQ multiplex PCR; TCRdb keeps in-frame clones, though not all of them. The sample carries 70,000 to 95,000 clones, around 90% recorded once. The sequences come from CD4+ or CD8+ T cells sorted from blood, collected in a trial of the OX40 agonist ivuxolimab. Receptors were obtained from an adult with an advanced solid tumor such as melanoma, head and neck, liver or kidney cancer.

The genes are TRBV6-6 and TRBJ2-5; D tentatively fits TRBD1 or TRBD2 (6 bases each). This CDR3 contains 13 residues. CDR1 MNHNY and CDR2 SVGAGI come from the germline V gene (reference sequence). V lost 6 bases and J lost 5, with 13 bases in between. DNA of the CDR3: TGTGCCAGCAGGGGGGGCGTGGCGGAGACCCAGTACTTC. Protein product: CASRGGVAETQYF.

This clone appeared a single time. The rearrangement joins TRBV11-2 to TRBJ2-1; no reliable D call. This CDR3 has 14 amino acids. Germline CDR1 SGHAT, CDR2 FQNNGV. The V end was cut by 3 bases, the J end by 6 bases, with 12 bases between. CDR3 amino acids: CASSLDRRSNEQFF. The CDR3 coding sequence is TGTGCCAGCAGCTTGGATCGCCGATCCAATGAGCAGTTCTTC.

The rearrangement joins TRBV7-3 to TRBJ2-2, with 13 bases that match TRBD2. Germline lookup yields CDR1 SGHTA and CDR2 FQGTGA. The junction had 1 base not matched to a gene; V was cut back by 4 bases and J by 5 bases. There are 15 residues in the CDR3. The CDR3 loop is CASSSGLAGTGELFF. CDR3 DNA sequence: TGTGCCAGCAGCTCGGGACTAGCGGGAACCGGGGAGCTGTTTTTT.

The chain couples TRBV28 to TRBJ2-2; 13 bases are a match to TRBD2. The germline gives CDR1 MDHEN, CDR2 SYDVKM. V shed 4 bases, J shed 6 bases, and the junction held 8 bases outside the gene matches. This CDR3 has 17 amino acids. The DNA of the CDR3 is TGTGCCAGCAGTTCAACTAGCGGGGGGGCGTTTCCCGGGGAGCTGTTTTTT. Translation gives CASSSTSGGAFPGELFF.

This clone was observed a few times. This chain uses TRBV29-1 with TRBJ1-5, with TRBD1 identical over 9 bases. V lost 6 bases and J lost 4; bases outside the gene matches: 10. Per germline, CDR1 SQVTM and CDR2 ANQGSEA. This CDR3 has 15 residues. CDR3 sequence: CSVGQGLLGNQPQHF. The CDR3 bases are TGCAGCGTAGGACAGGGGCTCTTAGGGAATCAGCCCCAGCATTTT.

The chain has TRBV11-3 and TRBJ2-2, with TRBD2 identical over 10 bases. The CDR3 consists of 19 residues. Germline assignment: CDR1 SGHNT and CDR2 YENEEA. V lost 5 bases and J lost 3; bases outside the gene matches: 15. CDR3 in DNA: TGTGCCAGCAGCCGTTTCTCTAGCGGGAGTTGGTGGGACACCGGGGAGCTGTTTTTT. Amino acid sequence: CASSRFSSGSWWDTGELFF. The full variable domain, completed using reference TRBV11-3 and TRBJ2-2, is EAGVVQSPRYKIIEKKQPVAFWCNPISGHNTLYWYLQNLGQGPELLIRYENEEAVDDSQLPKDRFSAERLKGVDSTLKIQPAELGDSAVYLCASSRFSSGSWWDTGELFFGEGSRLTVL.

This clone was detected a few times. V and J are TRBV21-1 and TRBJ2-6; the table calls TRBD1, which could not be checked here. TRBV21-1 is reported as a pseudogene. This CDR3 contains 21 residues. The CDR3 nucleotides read TGTGCCAGCAGCCCCATGGACGGGTTCCGGGGACATCACTCTGGGGCCAACGTCCTGACTTTC. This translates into CASSPMDGFRGHHSGANVLTF.

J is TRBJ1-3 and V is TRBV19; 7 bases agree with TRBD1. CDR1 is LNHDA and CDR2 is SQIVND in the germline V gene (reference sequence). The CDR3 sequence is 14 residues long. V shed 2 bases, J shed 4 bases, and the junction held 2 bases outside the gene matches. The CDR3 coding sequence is TGTGCCAGTAGTATACGACAGGGCGGAAACACCATATATTTT. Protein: CASSIRQGGNTIYF.

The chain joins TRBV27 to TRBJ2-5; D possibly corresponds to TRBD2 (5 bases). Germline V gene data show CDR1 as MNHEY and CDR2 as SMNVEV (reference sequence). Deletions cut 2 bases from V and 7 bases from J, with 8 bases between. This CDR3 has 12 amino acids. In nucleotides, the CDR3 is TGTGCCAGCAGTTTAATAGGAGGGACCCAGTACTTC. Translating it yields CASSLIGGTQYF.

Here the CDR3 DNA reads TGTGCCAGCAGCTTTGGGACTTTTAGGGGGGAGCAGTTCTTC. Its protein is CASSFGTFRGEQFF. V and J are TRBV11-3 and TRBJ2-1; either TRBD1 or TRBD2 may supply D (6 bases each). V lost 3 bases and J lost 10, with 16 bases in between. In germline, CDR1 is SGHNT, CDR2 YENEEA. The CDR3 totals 14 residues.

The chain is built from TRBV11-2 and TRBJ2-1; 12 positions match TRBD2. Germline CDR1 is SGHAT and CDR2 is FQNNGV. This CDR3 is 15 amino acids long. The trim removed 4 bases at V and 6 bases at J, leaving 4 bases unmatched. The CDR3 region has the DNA TGTGCCAGCAGCTCGACTAGCGGGGGTGTCAATGAGCAGTTCTTC. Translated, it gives CASSSTSGGVNEQFF.

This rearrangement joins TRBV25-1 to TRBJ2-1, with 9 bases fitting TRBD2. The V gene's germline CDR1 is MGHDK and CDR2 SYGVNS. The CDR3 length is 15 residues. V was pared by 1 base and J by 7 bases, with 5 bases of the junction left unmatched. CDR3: CASSESQTSGNEQFF. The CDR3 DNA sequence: TGTGCCAGCAGTGAATCCCAGACTAGCGGTAATGAGCAGTTCTTC.

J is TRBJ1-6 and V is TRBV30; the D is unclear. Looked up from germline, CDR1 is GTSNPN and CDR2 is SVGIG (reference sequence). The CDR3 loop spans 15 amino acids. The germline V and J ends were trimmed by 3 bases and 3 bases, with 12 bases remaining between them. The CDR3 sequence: CAWSRGRHYNSPLHF. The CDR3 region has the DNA TGTGCCTGGAGCCGAGGACGGCACTATAATTCACCCCTCCACTTT.

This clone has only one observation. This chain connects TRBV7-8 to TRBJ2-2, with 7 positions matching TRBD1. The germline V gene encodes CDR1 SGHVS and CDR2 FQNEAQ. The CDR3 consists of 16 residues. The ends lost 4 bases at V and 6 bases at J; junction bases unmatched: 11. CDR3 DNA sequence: TGTGCCAGCAGCTCTTCGACAGGGTGGATCGCCGGGGAGCTGTTTTTT. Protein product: CASSSSTGWIAGELFF.

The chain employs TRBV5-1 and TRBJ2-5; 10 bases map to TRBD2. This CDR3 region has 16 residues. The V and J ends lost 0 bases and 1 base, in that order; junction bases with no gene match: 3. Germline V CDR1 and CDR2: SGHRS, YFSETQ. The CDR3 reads CASSLGAGGVQETQYF. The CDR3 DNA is TGCGCCAGCAGCTTGGGAGCGGGAGGGGTCCAAGAGACCCAGTACTTC.

CDR3 DNA: TGTGCCAGCAGCGGGACAGTTGGCAATCAGCCCCAGCATTTT. Residues: CASSGTVGNQPQHF. V usage is TRBV6-1 and J usage is TRBJ1-5, with 7 bases matching TRBD1. CDR1 is MNHNS and CDR2 is SASEGT in the germline V gene. The V and J ends lost 6 bases and 2 bases, in that order; junction bases with no gene match: 4. The CDR3 totals 14 residues.

CDR3 in amino acids: CASSTQDRWNTEAFF. The CDR3 nucleotides read TGTGCCAGTAGTACCCAGGACAGGTGGAACACTGAAGCTTTCTTT. The chain is built from TRBV19 and TRBJ1-1, with TRBD1 matching over 7 bases. From germline, CDR1 is LNHDA and CDR2 SQIVND (reference sequence). The CDR3 sequence is 15 residues long. V lost 4 bases and J lost 1; bases outside the gene matches: 6.